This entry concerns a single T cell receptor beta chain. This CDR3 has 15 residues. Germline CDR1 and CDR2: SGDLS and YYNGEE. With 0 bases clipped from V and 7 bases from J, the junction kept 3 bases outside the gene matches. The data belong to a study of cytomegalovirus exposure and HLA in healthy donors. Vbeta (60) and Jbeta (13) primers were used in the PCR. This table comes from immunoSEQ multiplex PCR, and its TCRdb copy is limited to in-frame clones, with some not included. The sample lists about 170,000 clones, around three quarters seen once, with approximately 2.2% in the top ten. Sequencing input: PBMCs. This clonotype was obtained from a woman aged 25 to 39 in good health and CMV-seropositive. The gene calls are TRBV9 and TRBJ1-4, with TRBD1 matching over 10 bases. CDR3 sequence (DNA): TGTGCCAGCAGCGTAGTTGGACAGGGGGGTGAAAAACTGTTTTTT. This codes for CASSVVGQGGEKLFF.